Reported below is one TCR beta chain. Antigen specificity is unknown. A second PCR, run for about 6 to 12 cycles, used a sample-barcoded 5' primer plus a J-beta primer mix. TCRdb re-analysed the 5' RACE reads in MiXCR, keeping a single row per CDR3 protein. The sample includes hundreds of thousands of distinct CDR3 sequences, more than 45% of them seen just once. This record belongs to a study of blood T cells in healthy people across ages. The CDR3 consists of 18 residues. Germline V gene lookup returns CDR1 DFQATT and CDR2 SNEGSKA (reference sequence). The J segment lost 0 bases and the V segment lost 3 bases, leaving 16 bases of the junction unmatched. Broader study findings: Donor CMV status, an unknown factor, possibly confounded changes in expanded clonotypes.

The chain carries TRBV20-1 and TRBJ1-2; TRBD1 matches 7 bases. The source of this sequence is a man aged 30 to 39 in good health. What was sequenced was blood. The CDR3 protein is CSASLMNSGGPSNYGYTF. CDR3 in DNA: TGCAGTGCTAGTCTCATGAACTCAGGGGGACCCTCTAACTATGGCTACACCTTC.